The 18 T cell receptor beta chains presented below share a single source sample, sequenced in a study of cytomegalovirus exposure and HLA in healthy donors. Vbeta (60) and Jbeta (13) primers were used in the PCR. Clones were sequenced by immunoSEQ multiplex PCR, and TCRdb holds only the in-frame ones, with some missing. The sample holds around 260,000 clones, 75% to 85% seen once. The specimen was PBMCs. The receptors come from a girl aged 2 to 9 in good health and CMV-seronegative.

This chain uses TRBV7-6 with TRBJ1-4; the D gene is possibly TRBD1 (5 bases). The germline V gene has CDR1 SGHVS and CDR2 FNYEAQ. Deletions cut 2 bases from V and 7 bases from J, with 14 bases between. CDR3 size: 15 residues. As DNA, the CDR3 is TGTGCCAGCAGCTTAACGGCGACAGCTACTGAAAAACTGTTTTTT. Translated: CASSLTATATEKLFF.

V gene TRBV4-2 combines with J gene TRBJ2-7, with 9 bases aligning to TRBD2. The J segment lost 4 bases and the V segment lost 1 base, leaving 11 bases of the junction unmatched. The germline V gene has CDR1 LGHNA and CDR2 YNFKEQ. The CDR3 has 17 amino acids. The CDR3 nucleotides are TGTGCCAGCAGCCAAGGGTATGCGGGAGGGCTTATTTACGAGCAGTACTTC. Its protein product is CASSQGYAGGLIYEQYF.

This chain links TRBV19 with TRBJ2-7; TRBD2 aligns across 7 bases. Looked up from germline, CDR1 is LNHDA and CDR2 is SQIVND (reference sequence). The J segment lost 5 bases and the V segment lost 9 bases, leaving 7 bases of the junction unmatched. This CDR3 spans 12 amino acids. The CDR3: CASRAGDHEQYF. The DNA for the CDR3 is TGTGCCAGCCGTGCGGGAGACCACGAGCAGTACTTC.

V usage is TRBV7-9 and J usage is TRBJ1-2, with TRBD1 as a possible D gene (5 bases). V lost 4 bases to trimming and J lost 7 bases, with 16 bases between them. Germline V CDR1 and CDR2: SEHNR, FQNEAQ (reference sequence). This CDR3 comprises 14 residues. The CDR3 nucleotides read TGTGCCAGCAGCTCGGATGCAGGGAGGGGTGGCTACACCTTC. As protein: CASSSDAGRGGYTF.

V is TRBV4-1 and J is TRBJ1-4; D gene uncertain. Trimming left V 1 base short and J 3 bases short, with 12 bases between. The CDR3 contains 16 residues. Germline assignment: CDR1 MGHRA and CDR2 YSYEKL. The CDR3 DNA sequence: TGCGCCAGCAGCCAAGTTGAGGGAGAGGCTAATGAAAAACTGTTTTTT. This sequence encodes CASSQVEGEANEKLFF.

V is TRBV15 and J is TRBJ1-4; no firm D call. The CDR3 consists of 13 residues. Germline CDR1 is LNHNV and CDR2 is YYDKDF (reference sequence). Trimming pared 3 bases from V and 8 bases from J, leaving 10 bases between. The CDR3 is CATSSTGTEKLFF. CDR3 coding DNA: TGTGCCACCAGCAGTACGGGTACCGAAAAACTGTTTTTT.

The chain carries TRBV6-5 and TRBJ2-1, with TRBD2 as a possible D gene (6 bases). Germline loops: CDR1 MNHEY, CDR2 SVGAGI. V dropped 0 bases and J dropped 2 bases, with 11 bases sitting between them. The CDR3 loop spans 16 amino acids. The CDR3 spells CASSYSAGGTYNEQFF. As DNA, the CDR3 is TGTGCCAGCAGTTACTCAGCGGGCGGTACCTACAATGAGCAGTTCTTC.

The chain combines TRBV27 with TRBJ1-6; D remains unclear. The CDR3 covers 16 residues. Germline lookup yields CDR1 MNHEY and CDR2 SMNVEV (reference sequence). V lost 7 bases to trimming and J lost 0 bases, with 13 bases between them. CDR3 in DNA: TGTGCCAGCAAAGCGGCGGCTATCTCCTATAATTCACCCCTCCACTTT. Amino acids: CASKAAAISYNSPLHF.

The chain combines TRBV7-6 with TRBJ2-2, with D tentatively TRBD1 (5 bases). Per the germline V gene, CDR1 is SGHVS and CDR2 is FNYEAQ. Trimming removed 3 bases at V and 5 bases at J, with 16 bases between. The CDR3 is 16 residues long. The CDR3, as DNA: TGTGCCAGCAGCTTCATTACGGGCGACAGTACCGGGGAGCTGTTTTTT. The encoded protein is CASSFITGDSTGELFF.

The J gene is TRBJ1-2, the V gene TRBV28, with a weak D call TRBD1 (6 bases). Germline CDR1 MDHEN, CDR2 SYDVKM. Trimming took 8 bases from V and 0 from J, leaving 16 bases between them. The CDR3 length is 15 residues. The DNA for the CDR3 is TGTGCCAGCCGGGAGGGGGGGAGGACTAACTATGGCTACACCTTC. This encodes CASREGGRTNYGYTF.

The chain's CDR3 is CASSYPTAGVAGELFF. Written as DNA, the CDR3 is TGTGCCAGCAGCTACCCAACAGCGGGGGTGGCCGGGGAGCTGTTTTTT. The genes are TRBV7-9 and TRBJ2-2, with 8 bases aligning to TRBD2. J gave up 6 bases and V 4 bases, and 10 bases lay outside the gene matches. The CDR3 is 16 residues long. Germline assignment: CDR1 SEHNR and CDR2 FQNEAQ (reference sequence).

This chain uses TRBV12-5 with TRBJ2-5; perhaps TRBD1 as D (5 bases). V gave up 2 bases and J gave up 1 base, with 14 bases separating them. The CDR3 runs to 16 residues. In germline, CDR1 is LGHNT, CDR2 FRNRAP. CDR3 protein: CASGLRPPRGQETQYF. The CDR3 nucleotides read TGTGCTAGTGGTTTGCGGCCTCCAAGGGGCCAAGAGACCCAGTACTTC.

This clone was detected a few times. The V gene is TRBV21-1, the J gene TRBJ1-6; TRBD1, as called in the table, went unchecked against the DNA. TRBV21-1 is annotated as a pseudogene. The CDR3 sequence is 15 residues long. CDR3 residues: CASSKAQGYNSPLHF. The CDR3 nucleotides are TGTGCCAGCAGCAAAGCGCAGGGGTATAATTCACCCCTCCACTTT.

This clone was observed a handful of times. CDR3 in amino acids: CAWRSTGPAEAFF. CDR3 nucleotide sequence: TGTGCCTGGAGGTCCACAGGGCCGGCTGAAGCTTTCTTT. The rearrangement uses TRBV30 and TRBJ1-1; maybe TRBD1 (6 bases). The CDR3 is 13 amino acids. V dropped 3 bases and J dropped 6 bases, with 14 bases sitting between them. The germline V gene encodes CDR1 GTSNPN and CDR2 SVGIG (reference sequence).

The chain carries TRBV7-3 and TRBJ2-1; D is perhaps TRBD2 (6 bases). The CDR3 totals 17 residues. Per the germline V gene, CDR1 is SGHTA and CDR2 is FQGTGA. V was cut by 5 bases and J by 5 bases, with 22 bases left in between. Here the CDR3 DNA reads TGTGCCAGCAGCAAAAACATCGACTGGGGGGTTAACAATGAGCAGTTCTTC. The encoded protein is CASSKNIDWGVNNEQFF.

The chain joins TRBV28 to TRBJ1-2, with D tentatively TRBD1 (6 bases). Trimming pared 3 bases from V and 8 bases from J, leaving 13 bases between. The germline CDR1 and CDR2 sequences are MDHEN and SYDVKM. CDR3 length: 13 amino acids. The CDR3 DNA follows: TGTGCCAGCAGTTTGCGGGGGCTGCGGGGCTACACCTTC. Its protein is CASSLRGLRGYTF.

The gene calls are TRBV4-1 and TRBJ1-4; 7 bases align to TRBD1. The CDR3 has 17 amino acids. Germline trimming cut 1 base from V and 3 bases from J; bases unmatched to any gene: 8. Germline V lookup: CDR1 MGHRA, CDR2 YSYEKL. CDR3 in DNA: TGCGCCAGCAGCCAAGGACAGGGCCCCGGGGCTAATGAAAAACTGTTTTTT. Translated, it gives CASSQGQGPGANEKLFF.

V usage is TRBV9 and J usage is TRBJ2-7; the D gene is possibly TRBD1 (6 bases). CDR3 length: 15 amino acids. Germline V gene data show CDR1 as SGDLS and CDR2 as YYNGEE. Trimming cost V 1 base and J 3 bases, with 14 bases left between them. CDR3 DNA sequence: TGTGCCAGCAGCGTATCTTACGACAGGCGCTACGAGCAGTACTTC. Amino acid sequence: CASSVSYDRRYEQYF. Together with reference TRBV9 and TRBJ2-7, the CDR3 gives the full variable domain: DSGVTQTPKHLITATGQRVTLRCSPRSGDLSVYWYQQSLDQGLQFLIQYYNGEERAKGNILERFSAQQFPDLHSELNLSSLELGDSALYFCASSVSYDRRYEQYFGPGTRLTVT.